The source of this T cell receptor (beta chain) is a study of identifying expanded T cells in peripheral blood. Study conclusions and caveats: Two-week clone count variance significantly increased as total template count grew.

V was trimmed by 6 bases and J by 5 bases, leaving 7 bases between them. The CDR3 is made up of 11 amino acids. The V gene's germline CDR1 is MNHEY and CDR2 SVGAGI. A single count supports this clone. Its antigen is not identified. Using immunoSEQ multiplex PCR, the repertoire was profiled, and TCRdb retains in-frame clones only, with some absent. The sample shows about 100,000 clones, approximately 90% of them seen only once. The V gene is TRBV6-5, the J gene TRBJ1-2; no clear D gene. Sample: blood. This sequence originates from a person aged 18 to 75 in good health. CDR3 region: CASRVLYGYTF. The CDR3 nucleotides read TGTGCCAGCAGGGTCCTATATGGCTACACCTTC.